Listed below are T cell receptor beta chains from one sample, sequenced in a study of beta chain features in type 1 diabetes. Produced via immunoSEQ multiplex PCR; TCRdb's table is partial and in-frame only. The table has some 900,000 clones, roughly 16% seen once; the top ten hold 0.02% to 0.025%. Sequenced sample: naive CD4+ T cells from blood. Source of these receptors: a woman younger than 30 in good health. CDR3s include the opening cysteine and the closing phenylalanine or tryptophan. D genes are given only for firm matches. Expanded clones get a size class; other rows say once, few or many, or leave the size out.

TRBJ2-1	15	many	TRBV10-3	TRBD2	TGTGCCATCACTAGCGGGAGGGAGGCCTACAATGAGCAGTTCTTC	CAITSGREAYNEQFF
TRBJ2-7	17	few	TRBV5-1	-	TGCGCCAGCAGCTTGGTTGGCCCCGACTCCCGCCGGGACGAGCAGTACTTC	CASSLVGPDSRRDEQYF
TRBJ2-5	15	few	TRBV7-9	TRBD2	TGTGCCAGCAGCTCAGACCCAGCGGGAAAAGAGACCCAGTACTTC	CASSSDPAGKETQYF
TRBJ2-5	15	few	TRBV9	-	TGTGCCAGCACCCCAGGAGTGGTCAGCGTCTGGGGCCAGTACTTC	CASTPGVVSVWGQYF
TRBJ2-1	16	-	TRBV21-1	-	TGTGCCAGCAGCGCCGGGACTAGCGGGAGCTACAATGAGCAGTTCTTC	CASSAGTSGSYNEQFF
TRBJ1-2	11	once	TRBV20-1	-	TGCAGTGCTAGCGTAGGGGGTGGCTACACCTTC	CSASVGGGYTF
TRBJ2-1	15	few	TRBV19	TRBD2	TGTGCCAGTAAGCCCGGGACTAGCGGGAGCAATGAGCAGTTCTTC	CASKPGTSGSNEQFF
TRBJ2-3	16	-	TRBV7-3	-	TGTGCCAGCAGCCCCTTAGCAGATTCGATCACAGATACGCAGTATTTT	CASSPLADSITDTQYF
TRBJ2-3	16	-	TRBV7-2	-	TGTGCCAGCAGCTCAAAGCGGATGCCAATCACAGATACGCAGTATTTT	CASSSKRMPITDTQYF
TRBJ2-3	12	few	TRBV11-2	-	TGTGCCAGCAGTCGACTTGAGGGTACGCAGTATTTT	CASSRLEGTQYF
TRBJ2-1	17	few	TRBV7-3	TRBD2	TGTGCCAGCAGCTCTCGTATAGCGGGAGGGCCGGGCAATGAGCAGTTCTTC	CASSSRIAGGPGNEQFF
TRBJ2-2	13	-	TRBV7-2	-	TGTGCCAGCAGCTTATTTGGCGCCGGGGAGCTGTTTTTT	CASSLFGAGELFF
TRBJ2-3	13	few	TRBV27	-	TGTGCCAGCAGTTTTTGGGGGCGGAATACGCAGTATTTT	CASSFWGRNTQYF
TRBJ2-7	15	-	TRBV6-5	TRBD1	TGTGCCAGCTCTACCGTTGGGACAGGGGTGGACGAGCAGTACTTC	CASSTVGTGVDEQYF
TRBJ2-5	15	-	TRBV5-4	TRBD1	TGTGCCAGCAGCCAAAAACAGGGGAGAGGAGAGACCCAGTACTTC	CASSQKQGRGETQYF